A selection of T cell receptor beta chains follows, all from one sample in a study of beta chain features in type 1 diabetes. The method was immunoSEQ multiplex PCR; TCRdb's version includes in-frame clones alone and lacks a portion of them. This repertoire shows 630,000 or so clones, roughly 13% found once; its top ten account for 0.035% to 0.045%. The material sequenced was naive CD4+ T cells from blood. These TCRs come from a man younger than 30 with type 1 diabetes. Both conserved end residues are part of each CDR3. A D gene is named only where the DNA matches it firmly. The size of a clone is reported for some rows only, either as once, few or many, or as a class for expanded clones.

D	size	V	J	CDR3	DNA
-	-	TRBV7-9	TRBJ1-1	CASSPDGKGAFF	TGTGCCAGCAGCCCGGACGGGAAAGGCGCTTTCTTT
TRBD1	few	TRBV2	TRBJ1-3	CASREGTGLGNTIYF	TGTGCCAGCAGGGAAGGGACAGGCCTAGGAAACACCATATATTTT
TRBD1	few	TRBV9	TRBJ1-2	CASSVVDRGSGGYTF	TGTGCCAGCAGCGTAGTCGACAGGGGGTCGGGTGGCTACACCTTC
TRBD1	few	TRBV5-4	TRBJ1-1	CASSDGQGRFEAFF	TGTGCCAGCAGCGACGGACAGGGCCGATTTGAAGCTTTCTTT
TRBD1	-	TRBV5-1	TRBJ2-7	CASSLDGTGRYEQYF	TGCGCCAGCAGCTTGGACGGGACAGGCCGCTACGAGCAGTACTTC
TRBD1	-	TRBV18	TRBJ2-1	CASSPLIEGANEQFF	TGTGCCAGCTCACCCCTCATTGAGGGGGCCAATGAGCAGTTCTTC
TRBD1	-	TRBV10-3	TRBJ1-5	CAIRDRADQPQHF	TGTGCCATCAGGGACAGGGCCGATCAGCCCCAGCATTTT
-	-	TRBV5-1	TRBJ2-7	CASSLLKGHYEQYF	TGCGCCAGCAGCTTACTGAAGGGTCACTACGAGCAGTACTTC
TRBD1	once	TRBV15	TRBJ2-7	CATSRVRDIGQGNYEQYF	TGTGCCACCAGCAGGGTCAGAGATATCGGACAGGGGAACTACGAGCAGTACTTC
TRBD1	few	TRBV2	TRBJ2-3	CASSGSMNLGQGTDTQYF	TGTGCCAGCAGTGGCAGCATGAATCTTGGACAGGGAACAGATACGCAGTATTTT
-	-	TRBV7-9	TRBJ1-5	CASSLWQARGVQPQHF	TGTGCCAGCAGCTTATGGCAGGCGAGGGGGGTACAGCCCCAGCATTTT
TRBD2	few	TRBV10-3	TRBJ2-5	CAINSGSQETQYF	TGTGCCATCAACAGCGGGAGCCAAGAGACCCAGTACTTC
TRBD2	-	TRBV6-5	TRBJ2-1	CASSYRSSGVGEQFF	TGTGCCAGCAGTTACCGGTCTAGCGGGGTGGGTGAGCAGTTCTTC
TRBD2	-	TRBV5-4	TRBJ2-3	CASSSPLASGFTDTQYF	TGTGCCAGCAGCTCCCCCCTGGCTAGCGGATTCACAGATACGCAGTATTTT
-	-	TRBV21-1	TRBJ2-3	CASSKGPDTQYF	TGTGCCAGCAGCAAAGGACCCGATACGCAGTATTTT
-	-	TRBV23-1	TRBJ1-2	CASSQSTDHGYTF	TGCGCCAGCAGTCAATCCACCGACCATGGCTACACCTTC
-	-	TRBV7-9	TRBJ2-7	CASSPTRAPLLSYEQYF	TGTGCCAGCAGCCCTACCCGGGCCCCCCTTCTTTCCTACGAGCAGTACTTC
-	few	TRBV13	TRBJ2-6	CASSPPWGSSGANVLTF	TGTGCCAGCAGCCCCCCGTGGGGTTCCTCTGGGGCCAACGTCCTGACTTTC
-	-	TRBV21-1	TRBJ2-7	CASISGYGNRNYEQYF	TGTGCCAGCATTTCTGGCTACGGTAATAGAAACTACGAGCAGTACTTC
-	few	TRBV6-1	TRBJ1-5	CASTVDSNQPQHF	TGTGCCAGCACGGTAGATAGCAATCAGCCCCAGCATTTT
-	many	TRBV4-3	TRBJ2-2	CASSQAPDRYTGELFF	TGCGCCAGCAGCCAAGCCCCCGACAGATACACCGGGGAGCTGTTTTTT
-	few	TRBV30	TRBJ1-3	CAWRVRNTIYF	TGTGCCTGGAGAGTAAGAAACACCATATATTTT
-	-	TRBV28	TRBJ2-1	CASPPPGPPDNEQFF	TGTGCCAGCCCCCCCCCGGGACCCCCAGACAATGAGCAGTTCTTC
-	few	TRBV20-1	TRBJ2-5	CSASEETQYF	TGCAGTGCTAGCGAGGAGACCCAGTACTTC
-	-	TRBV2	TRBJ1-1	CASSAGHGTEAFF	TGTGCCAGCAGTGCGGGCCATGGCACTGAAGCTTTCTTT
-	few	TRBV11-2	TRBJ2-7	CASLRTNEQYF	TGTGCCAGCCTCCGCACGAACGAGCAGTACTTC
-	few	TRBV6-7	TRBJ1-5	CATRMGGCEPQHF	TGTGCCACCAGAATGGGGGGCTGTGAGCCCCAGCATTTT
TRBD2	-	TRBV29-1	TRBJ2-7	CSVDLITREHGKESYEQYF	TGCAGCGTTGACCTAATAACGCGGGAGCATGGTAAAGAGTCCTACGAGCAGTACTTC
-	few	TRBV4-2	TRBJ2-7	CASSQDWDSRGEQYF	TGTGCCAGCAGCCAAGACTGGGACTCCCGGGGCGAGCAGTACTTC
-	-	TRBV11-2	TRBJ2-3	CASSRAGRGTDTQYF	TGTGCCAGCAGCCGAGCGGGTAGGGGCACAGATACGCAGTATTTT
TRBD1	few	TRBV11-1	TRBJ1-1	CASSIHGTGGHTEAFF	TGTGCCAGCAGCATCCACGGGACAGGGGGCCACACTGAAGCTTTCTTT
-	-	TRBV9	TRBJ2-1	CASSVVGDTYNEQFF	TGTGCCAGCAGCGTAGTGGGCGACACTTACAATGAGCAGTTCTTC
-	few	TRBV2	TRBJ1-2	CASSEAQGSNYGYTF	TGTGCCAGCAGTGAAGCGCAGGGGAGTAACTATGGCTACACCTTC
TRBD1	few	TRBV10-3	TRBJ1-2	CAISEGQGSYGYTF	TGTGCCATCAGTGAGGGACAGGGGAGCTATGGCTACACCTTC
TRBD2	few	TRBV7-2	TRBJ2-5	CASSFSGEETQYF	TGTGCCAGCAGCTTTAGCGGGGAAGAGACCCAGTACTTC
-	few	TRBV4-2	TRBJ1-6	CASSQDLGNYNSPLHF	TGTGCCAGCAGCCAAGATCTCGGAAACTATAATTCACCCCTCCACTTT
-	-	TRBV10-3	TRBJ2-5	CAISEDRHQETQYF	TGTGCCATCAGTGAGGACAGACACCAAGAGACCCAGTACTTC
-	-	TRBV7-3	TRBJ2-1	CASSSTPGAIYNEQFF	TGTGCCAGCAGCTCTACACCGGGAGCGATCTACAATGAGCAGTTCTTC
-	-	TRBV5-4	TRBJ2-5	CASSLKGGSETQYF	TGTGCCAGCAGCTTGAAGGGGGGCTCAGAGACCCAGTACTTC
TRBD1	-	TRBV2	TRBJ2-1	CASSEYRGEQFF	TGTGCCAGCAGTGAGTACAGGGGTGAGCAGTTCTTC
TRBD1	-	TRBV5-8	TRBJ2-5	CASSLGTGQETQYF	TGTGCCAGCAGCTTGGGGACAGGGCAAGAGACCCAGTACTTC
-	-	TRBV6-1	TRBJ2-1	CASSEARVGQLSSYNEQFF	TGTGCCAGCAGTGAAGCGCGGGTGGGGCAGTTGAGCTCCTACAATGAGCAGTTCTTC
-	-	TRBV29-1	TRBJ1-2	CSVVTVRADRANYGYTF	TGCAGCGTTGTTACCGTGAGGGCCGACCGAGCTAACTATGGCTACACCTTC
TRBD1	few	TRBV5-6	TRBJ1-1	CASSTRDSLEAFF	TGTGCCAGCAGCACCAGGGACAGTCTAGAAGCTTTCTTT
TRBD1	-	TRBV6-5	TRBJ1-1	CASSYSQRQGTEAFF	TGTGCCAGCAGTTACAGTCAGAGACAGGGAACTGAAGCTTTCTTT
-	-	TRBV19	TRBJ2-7	CASSRDGSYEQYF	TGTGCCAGTAGCCGGGACGGCTCCTACGAGCAGTACTTC
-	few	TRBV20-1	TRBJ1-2	CSASMGYTF	TGCAGTGCCTCGATGGGCTACACCTTC
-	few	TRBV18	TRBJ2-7	CASSPAGGPEQYF	TGTGCCAGCTCACCTGCTGGTGGCCCTGAGCAGTACTTC
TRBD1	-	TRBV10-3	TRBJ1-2	CAISETGGKDHYGYTF	TGTGCCATCAGTGAGACAGGGGGAAAAGACCATTATGGCTACACCTTC